This TCR beta chain is from a study of blood T cell repertoires in COVID-19. Turning to the study itself: Samples of COVID-19 (acute and convalescent) were obtained from the United States, Italy and Spain.

Assay used: immunoSEQ multiplex PCR; TCRdb lists only in-frame clones, some missing. The data contain roughly 230,000 clones, approximately 82% of them singletons. Germline trimming cut 5 bases from V and 5 bases from J; bases unmatched to any gene: 15. The CDR3 sequence is 16 residues long. Germline V CDR1 and CDR2: SGHTA, FQGNSA. The source is a woman older than 75 with acute or convalescent COVID-19. The sample taken for sequencing was peripheral blood. The genes are TRBV7-2 and TRBJ2-7, with 7 bases aligning to TRBD1. The CDR3 DNA reads TGTGCCAGCAGCCCACTCTTCGGGACAGACGATAACGAGCAGTACTTC. Its protein is CASSPLFGTDDNEQYF.